This T cell receptor (beta chain) was recovered during a study of shared clonotypes between healthy human individuals. Broader study findings: Of the naive CD4 clonotypes, roughly 5% were shared across several donors. Expectations were that clonotype sharing among donors would be affected by sequencing depth.

The naive CD8 subset, CD45RO-negative cells positively selected for CCR7, excluded terminally differentiated effector memory CD45RA+ cells. Several immunoSEQ plates received, in even portions, the genomic DNA of each subset. Profiling relied on immunoSEQ multiplex PCR, and the TCRdb table lists in-frame clones only, not all of them. The repertoire holds 750,000 to 1,000,000 clones, with more than 85% as singletons. Trimming removed 1 base from V and 8 bases from J, with 9 bases in between. Germline V gene data show CDR1 as MDHEN and CDR2 as SYDVKM. CDR3 length equals 13 residues. Concerning this clone itself: Antigen specificity is unknown.

The clonotype comes from a man aged 25-45 years in good health. Sequencing was done on a sample of naive CD8+ T cells sorted from blood. The V and J genes are TRBV28 and TRBJ1-3; D is perhaps TRBD1 (5 bases). The CDR3 DNA reads TGTGCCAGCAGTTTATCCAGGGATTACACCATATATTTT. This sequence encodes CASSLSRDYTIYF.